This T cell receptor (beta chain) was documented in a study of blood T cell repertoires in COVID-19. Study-level background: T cells, B-cell-depleted T cells, or PBMCs provided the cDNA or gDNA that served as material.

The age range of participants was about 18 to 90 years, with residence in some 25 US areas. Membership in each cohort depended on participant-reported clinical history. Original processing notes: Quantification of nucleated cells was approximated via reference gene primer amplification. The data were produced by immunoSEQ multiplex PCR, yet TCRdb's version contains in-frame clones alone and is incomplete. V, J and clone size are taken as reported in that table, and D and trimming were inferred from the DNA itself. The table records roughly 190,000 clones, about 88% of them present only once. Sequencing was carried out using PBMCs or T cells enriched from blood (not recorded which). The TCR comes from a middle-aged woman in a cohort exposed to, infected with or recovered from COVID-19 (not recorded which).

CDR3 coding DNA: TGTGCCACCAGCAGTACCGGGACAGGGGTTTCCGGGGAGCTGTTTTTT. Translated, it gives CATSSTGTGVSGELFF. J is TRBJ2-2 and V is TRBV15; 10 nucleotides align to TRBD1. Germline CDR1 is LNHNV and CDR2 is YYDKDF (reference sequence). Unmatched junction bases numbered 7, after V lost 3 bases and J lost 6 bases. The CDR3 sequence is 16 residues long.